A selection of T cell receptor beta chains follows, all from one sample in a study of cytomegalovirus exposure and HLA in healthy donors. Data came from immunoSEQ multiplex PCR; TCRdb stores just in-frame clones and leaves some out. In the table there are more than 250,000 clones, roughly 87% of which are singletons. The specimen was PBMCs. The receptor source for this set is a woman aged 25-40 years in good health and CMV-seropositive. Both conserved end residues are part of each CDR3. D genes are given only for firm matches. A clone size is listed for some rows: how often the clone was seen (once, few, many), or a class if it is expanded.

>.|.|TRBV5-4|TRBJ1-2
TGTGCCAGCAGCCCGGGCGGGTATGGCTACACCTTC
CASSPGGYGYTF
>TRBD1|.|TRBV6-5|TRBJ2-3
TGTGCCAGCAGAACCGGGACAGTCAGCACAGATACGCAGTATTTT
CASRTGTVSTDTQYF
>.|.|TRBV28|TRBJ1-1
TGTGCCAGCAGTTTTTGGAAGGTAAACACTGAAGCTTTCTTT
CASSFWKVNTEAFF
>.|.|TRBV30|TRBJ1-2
TGTGCCTGGAGTGACCAAATAATAAACTATGGCTACACCTTC
CAWSDQIINYGYTF
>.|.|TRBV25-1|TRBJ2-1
TGTGCCAGCAGTGCCCTCGGGAAACTAGTAAGGGACGAGGAGCAGTTCTTC
CASSALGKLVRDEEQFF
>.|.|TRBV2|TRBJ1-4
TGTGCCAGCGGCAACGGGCCTAATGAAAAACTGTTTTTT
CASGNGPNEKLFF
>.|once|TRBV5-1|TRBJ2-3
TGCGCCAGCAGCTTGATGGGTGGCACAGATACGCAGTATTTT
CASSLMGGTDTQYF
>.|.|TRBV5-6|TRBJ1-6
TGTGCCAGCAGCTTGGGGGGGGTGGCTTCACCCCTCCACTTT
CASSLGGVASPLHF
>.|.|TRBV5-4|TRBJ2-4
TGTGCCAGCAGCTTCCAGGGGGGTAGGCTAGACATTCAGTACTTC
CASSFQGGRLDIQYF
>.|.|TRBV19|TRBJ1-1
TGTGCCAGTAGTAGTCACACGAACACTGAAGCTTTCTTT
CASSSHTNTEAFF
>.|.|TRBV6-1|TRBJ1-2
TGTGCCAGCAGTGAACAGGGATCGAACTATGGCTACACCTTC
CASSEQGSNYGYTF
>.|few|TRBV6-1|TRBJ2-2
TGTGCCAGCAAGTTCGGGCAGACTATAACCGGGGAGCTGTTTTTT
CASKFGQTITGELFF
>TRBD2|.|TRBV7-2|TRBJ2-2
TGTGCCAGCAGCCAGACTAGCGGGAGGTCTCAACTCGGGGAGCTGTTTTTT
CASSQTSGRSQLGELFF
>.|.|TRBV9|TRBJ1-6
TGTGCCAGCAGTTGGGGGCTGAAGGATAATTCACCCCTCCACTTT
CASSWGLKDNSPLHF
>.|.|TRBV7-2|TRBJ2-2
TGTGCCAGCAGCTTAGCCTCGGGAACGGTCACCGGGGAGCTGTTTTTT
CASSLASGTVTGELFF
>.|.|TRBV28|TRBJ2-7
TGTGCCAGCACCCTATCCCGGGGCTCCTTCTACGAGCAGTACTTC
CASTLSRGSFYEQYF
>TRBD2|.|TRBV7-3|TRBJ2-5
TGTGCCAGCAGCCGCCTTGCGGGGGTCTTTGAGACCCAGTACTTC
CASSRLAGVFETQYF
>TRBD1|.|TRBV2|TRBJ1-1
TGTGCCAGCAGTGGGCCAGGGGGTGCGGCTTTCTTT
CASSGPGGAAFF
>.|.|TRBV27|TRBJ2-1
TGTGCCAGCAGTTTTTTTAATGAGCAGTTCTTC
CASSFFNEQFF
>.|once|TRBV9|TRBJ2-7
TGTGCCAGCAGCGTAGATGGGGGTTCGGGGTCCGAGCAGTACTTC
CASSVDGGSGSEQYF
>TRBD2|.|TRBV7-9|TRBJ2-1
TGTGCCAGCAGCCCCCGGCTAGCGGGAGAGTACAATGAGCAGTTCTTC
CASSPRLAGEYNEQFF
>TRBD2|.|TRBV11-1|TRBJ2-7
TGTGCCAGCAGCTCGGGACTAGCGGGAATCGAGCAGTACTTC
CASSSGLAGIEQYF
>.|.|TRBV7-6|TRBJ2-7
TGTGCCAGCAGCTTAGTACCAGGGGCCCACGAGCAGTACTTC
CASSLVPGAHEQYF
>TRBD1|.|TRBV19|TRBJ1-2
TGTGCCAGTAGTATAGCAGGGGGAGGCGACTATGGCTACACCTTC
CASSIAGGGDYGYTF
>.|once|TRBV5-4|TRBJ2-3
TGTGCCAGCAGCTTGGAAACTAGTCGAGATACGCAGTATTTT
CASSLETSRDTQYF
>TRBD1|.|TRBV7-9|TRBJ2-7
TGTGCCAGCAGCTTGGGACGTTCCACAGGGGAGAGATCCTACGAGCAGTACTTC
CASSLGRSTGERSYEQYF
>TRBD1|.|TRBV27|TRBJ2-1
TGTGCCAGCAGTTTATTCGGGACAGGTTACAATGAGCAGTTCTTC
CASSLFGTGYNEQFF
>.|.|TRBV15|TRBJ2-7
TGTGCCACCAGCCGCAGGGTAGGGACCTACGAGCAGTACTTC
CATSRRVGTYEQYF
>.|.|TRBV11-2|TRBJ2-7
TGTGCCAGCAGCTTGGATCCGGCCTCCTACGAGCAGTACTTC
CASSLDPASYEQYF
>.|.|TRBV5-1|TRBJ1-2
TGCGCCAGCAGCTTGGAGTGGAACTATGGCTACACCTTC
CASSLEWNYGYTF
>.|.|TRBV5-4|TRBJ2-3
TGTGCCAGCAGCTTCCCACGTGGGGGTACAGATACGCAGTATTTT
CASSFPRGGTDTQYF
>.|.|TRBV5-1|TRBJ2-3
TGCGCCAGCAGCTTGGTCCAGCGGATGACAGATACGCAGTATTTT
CASSLVQRMTDTQYF
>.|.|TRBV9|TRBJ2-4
TGTGCCAGCAGCCCTCTCGTCGCCAAAAACATTCAGTACTTC
CASSPLVAKNIQYF
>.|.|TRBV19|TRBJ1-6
TGTGCCAGTAGTCCCGGACGGGATAATTCACCCCTCCACTTT
CASSPGRDNSPLHF
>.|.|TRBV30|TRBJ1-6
TGTGCCTGGAGTGAAAGGCAGGAGGGGTATTCACCCCTCCACTTT
CAWSERQEGYSPLHF
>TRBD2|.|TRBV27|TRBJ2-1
TGTGCCAGCAAAGGCGGGACGGGGGGATACAATGAGCAGTTCTTC
CASKGGTGGYNEQFF
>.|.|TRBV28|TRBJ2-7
TGTGCCACGGGAAGGGGCGGAGAAATCTCCTACGAGCAGTACTTC
CATGRGGEISYEQYF
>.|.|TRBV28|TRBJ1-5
TGTGCCAGCAGTGAAGGGGAAGACCAGCCCCAGCATTTT
CASSEGEDQPQHF
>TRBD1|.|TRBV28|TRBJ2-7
TGTGCCAGCAGTGAGTGGACAGGGCAATCCTACGAGCAGTACTTC
CASSEWTGQSYEQYF
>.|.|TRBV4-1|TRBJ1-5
TGCGCCAGCAGCCAAGTTCAGACCCATGGCAATCAGCCCCAGCATTTT
CASSQVQTHGNQPQHF
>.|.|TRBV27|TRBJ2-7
TGTGCCAGCAGTGCCTTTAAGGACTACGAGCAGTACTTC
CASSAFKDYEQYF